The next 9 T cell receptor beta chains were all read from a single sample in a study of control samples from healthy donors and cancer patients. Profiling relied on immunoSEQ multiplex PCR, and the TCRdb table lists in-frame clones only, not all of them. The sample gives roughly 130,000 clones, around 90% of which show up once; around 7.9% is in the top ten. Sequences were obtained from blood. The receptors here all came from a man aged 18 to 35 in good health.

J is TRBJ2-5 and V is TRBV12-3 or TRBV12-4; D unclear. This CDR3 spans 11 amino acids. The ends were cut back, 3 bases at V and 1 base at J, with 0 bases in the middle. CDR3 bases: TGTGCCAGCAGTTTCCAAGAGACCCAGTACTTC. Translated: CASSFQETQYF.

The chain combines TRBV30 with TRBJ1-4, with D unclear. The CDR3 sequence is 12 residues long. Germline V CDR1 and CDR2: GTSNPN, SVGIG (reference sequence). V dropped 5 bases and J dropped 8 bases, with 12 bases sitting between them. The CDR3 spells CAWGLGREKLFF. Written as DNA, the CDR3 is TGTGCCTGGGGACTCGGCAGGGAAAAACTGTTTTTT.

The chain is built from TRBV9 and TRBJ2-1, with a tentative D call TRBD2 (5 bases). The V gene lost 0 bases and the J gene lost 7 bases, with 11 bases spanning the gap. CDR3 size: 14 residues. The V gene's germline CDR1 is SGDLS and CDR2 YYNGEE. For the CDR3, the DNA is TGTGCCAGCAGCGTAGGCCCACGCGGGAATGAGCAGTTCTTC. It yields the protein CASSVGPRGNEQFF.

The rearrangement joins TRBV24-1 to TRBJ2-1, with D uncertain. V lost 4 bases and J 7 bases, leaving 10 bases between the germline ends. The CDR3 sequence is 13 residues long. Germline CDR1 KGHDR, CDR2 SFDVKD. The DNA for the CDR3 is TGTGCCACCAGTGACCATAGTAGGAATGAGCAGTTCTTC. Residues: CATSDHSRNEQFF.

The chain combines TRBV5-1 with TRBJ1-1; D remains ambiguous. Germline assignment: CDR1 SGHRS and CDR2 YFSETQ. Trimming left V 2 bases short and J 0 bases short, with 8 bases between. The CDR3 contains 14 residues. The DNA for the CDR3 is TGCGCCAGCAGCTTACTTACAATGAACACTGAAGCTTTCTTT. This translates into CASSLLTMNTEAFF.

In nucleotides, the CDR3 is TGCGCCAGCAGTGAGTCCGGGACAGCGAACACCGGGGAGCTGTTTTTT. It encodes CASSESGTANTGELFF. The genes are TRBV10-1 and TRBJ2-2, with 7 nucleotides matching TRBD1. This CDR3 has 16 residues. Germline trimming cut 0 bases from V and 0 bases from J; bases unmatched to any gene: 1. Germline V gives CDR1 WNHNN, CDR2 SYGVQD (reference sequence).

The CDR3 region is CASSQILGDTQYF. The CDR3 coding sequence is TGTGCCAGCAGCCAAATACTAGGAGATACGCAGTATTTT. The genes are TRBV3-1 (or the pseudogene TRBV3-2) and TRBJ2-3, with TRBD2 as a possible D gene (5 bases). CDR1 and CDR2 (germline): LGHDT, YNNKEL (reference sequence). The V gene lost 2 bases and the J gene lost 5 bases, with 8 bases spanning the gap. This CDR3 contains 13 residues.

The J gene is TRBJ1-2, the V gene TRBV4-1; D unresolved. The CDR3 loop spans 18 amino acids. Germline lookup yields CDR1 MGHRA and CDR2 YSYEKL. Trimming shortened V by 0 bases and J by 0 bases, and 17 bases separated the two germline ends. CDR3: CASSQDRGRAETNYGYTF. For the CDR3, the DNA is TGCGCCAGCAGCCAAGATCGAGGTAGAGCGGAAACTAACTATGGCTACACCTTC.

This chain's CDR3 is CASSQEQRPGGNYGYTF. Here the CDR3 DNA reads TGTGCCAGCAGCCAAGAGCAAAGACCAGGGGGGAACTATGGCTACACCTTC. The chain carries TRBV14 and TRBJ1-2, with 7 positions matching TRBD1. J lost 2 bases, V lost 0 bases, and 9 bases had no gene match. The CDR3 runs to 17 residues. CDR1 is SGHDN and CDR2 is FVKESK in the germline V gene.